This TCR beta chain was recovered during a study of blood T cells in healthy people across ages. Regarding the study as a whole: Per million T cells, the diversity of TCR beta decreased roughly linearly as age advanced. Unsorted PBMCs prevented conclusive naive versus antigen-experienced comparison. Diversity estimates from one million T cells were considered underestimates.

Comment on this clonotype: The antigen is unknown.

Deletions cut 6 bases from V and 4 bases from J, with 18 bases between. Germline values: CDR1 SEHNR, CDR2 FQNEAQ (reference sequence). The CDR3 extends over 15 amino acids. Alongside a J-beta primer mix, a sample-barcoded 5' primer served in a second PCR lasting about 7 to 11 cycles. Each cDNA molecule received a tag from a template-switch adaptor that had 12 random nucleotides. TCRdb reprocessed the 5' RACE reads with MiXCR, giving one entry per CDR3 protein. The sample includes about 1.6 million distinct CDR3 sequences, 34% of them seen just once. The receptor comes from a woman aged 30 to 39 in good health. The specimen sequenced was blood. The chain recombines TRBV7-9 with TRBJ1-1; a weak D match, TRBD1 (5 bases). Here the CDR3 reads CASRPDRFGGTEAFF. CDR3 nucleotides: TGTGCCAGCAGACCGGACCGATTCGGGGGCACTGAAGCTTTCTTT.